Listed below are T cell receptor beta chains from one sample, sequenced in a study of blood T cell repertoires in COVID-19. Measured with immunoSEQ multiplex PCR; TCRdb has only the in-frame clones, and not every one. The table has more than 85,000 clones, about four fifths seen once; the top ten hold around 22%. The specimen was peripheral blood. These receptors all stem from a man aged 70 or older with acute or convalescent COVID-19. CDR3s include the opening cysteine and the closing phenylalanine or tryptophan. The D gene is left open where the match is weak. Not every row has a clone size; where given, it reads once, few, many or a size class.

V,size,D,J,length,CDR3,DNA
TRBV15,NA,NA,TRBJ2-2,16,CATSRDLASAGGELFF,TGTGCCACCAGCAGAGATTTGGCTAGCGCTGGCGGGGAGCTGTTTTTT
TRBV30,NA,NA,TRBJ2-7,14,CAWSGGRSSYEQYF,TGTGCCTGGAGTGGGGGCCGCAGCTCCTACGAGCAGTACTTC
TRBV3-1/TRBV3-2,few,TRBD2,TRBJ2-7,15,CASSQGLAGDYEQYF,TGTGCCAGCAGCCAGGGACTAGCGGGAGACTACGAGCAGTACTTC
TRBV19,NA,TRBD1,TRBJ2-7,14,CASRDRGRSYEQYF,TGTGCCAGTAGAGACAGGGGCCGATCCTACGAGCAGTACTTC
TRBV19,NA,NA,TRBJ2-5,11,CATATGETQYF,TGTGCCACCGCGACGGGAGAGACCCAGTACTTC
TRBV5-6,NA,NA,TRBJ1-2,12,CASSATGYGYTF,TGTGCCAGCAGCGCAACAGGTTATGGCTACACCTTC
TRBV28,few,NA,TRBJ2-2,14,CATKGGAGTGELFF,TGTGCCACCAAAGGGGGGGCAGGCACCGGGGAGCTGTTTTTT
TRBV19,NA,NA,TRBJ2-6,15,CASSEQTSGANVLTF,TGTGCCAGTAGTGAACAGACCTCTGGGGCCAACGTCCTGACTTTC
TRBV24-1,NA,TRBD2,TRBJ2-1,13,CATSAGGRGEQFF,TGTGCCACCAGTGCGGGAGGGCGCGGTGAGCAGTTCTTC
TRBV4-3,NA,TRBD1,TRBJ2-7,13,CASSQVEQGEQYF,TGCGCCAGCAGCCAAGTCGAACAGGGGGAGCAGTACTTC
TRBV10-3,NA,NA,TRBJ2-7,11,CAAGLDYEQYF,TGTGCCGCAGGGCTGGACTACGAGCAGTACTTC
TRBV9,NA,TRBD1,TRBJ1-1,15,CASSPDEGAYTEAFF,TGTGCCAGCAGCCCCGACGAGGGGGCCTACACTGAAGCTTTCTTT
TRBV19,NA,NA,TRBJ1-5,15,CASQNSGGRRQPQHF,TGTGCCAGCCAGAACTCGGGGGGGCGGAGGCAGCCCCAGCATTTT
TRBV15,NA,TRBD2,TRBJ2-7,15,CATSRESGNFWEQYF,TGTGCCACCAGCAGAGAAAGCGGGAATTTTTGGGAGCAGTACTTC